Shown below are 25 T cell receptor beta chains from a single sample sequenced in a study of response to subunit inactivated influenza vaccine. Each CDR3 protein gets one entry after TCRdb re-called the RT-PCR reads with MiXCR. The table includes about 700,000 distinct CDR3 sequences, about 14% detected once. Sequenced material: PBMCs from blood, taken less than 15 days before vaccination. The receptors were gathered from a man aged 50 to 60 who received an inactivated influenza vaccine.

The chain has TRBV2 and TRBJ2-7, with 7 bases that match TRBD1. Per the germline V gene, CDR1 is SNHLY and CDR2 is FYNNEI. The CDR3 has 13 amino acids. V lost 8 bases and J lost 6; bases outside the gene matches: 10. The CDR3 DNA is TGTGCCAGCGGGACAGAATATTACTCCGAGCAGTACTTC. This translates into CASGTEYYSEQYF.

This clonotype has ten or more counts. The chain joins TRBV2 to TRBJ2-2, with TRBD2 identical over 12 bases. The ends lost 5 bases at V and 5 bases at J; junction bases unmatched: 6. Germline-derived CDR1 and CDR2 are SNHLY and FYNNEI. CDR3 length: 16 amino acids. This CDR3 reads CASSPTSGGPTGELFF. The CDR3, as DNA: TGTGCCAGCAGTCCGACTAGCGGGGGACCTACCGGGGAGCTGTTTTTT.

This clonotype was counted between two and nine times. The chain couples TRBV6-2 or TRBV6-3 to TRBJ1-1; 10 nucleotides align to TRBD1. The germline gives CDR1 MNHEY, CDR2 SVGEGT. This CDR3 has 16 amino acids. The ends lost 0 bases at V and 5 bases at J; junction bases unmatched: 6. In nucleotides, the CDR3 is TGTGCCAGCAGTTACTCTCGGGGACAGGGGTTTACTGAAGCTTTCTTT. It encodes CASSYSRGQGFTEAFF.

This clonotype came up a few times. The rearrangement uses TRBV7-2 and TRBJ2-7; a weak D match, TRBD1 (5 bases). The V gene lost 2 bases and the J gene lost 2 bases, with 10 bases spanning the gap. The CDR3 runs to 14 residues. Per the germline V gene, CDR1 is SGHTA and CDR2 is FQGNSA. The CDR3 sequence is CASSLSGITYEQYF. For the CDR3, the DNA is TGTGCCAGCAGCTTATCAGGGATAACCTACGAGCAGTACTTC.

V and J are TRBV2 and TRBJ1-5; the D gene is possibly TRBD1 (5 bases). V lost 2 bases, J lost 4 bases, and 15 bases lay in between. CDR3 length: 16 residues. Germline CDR1 and CDR2: SNHLY and FYNNEI. The CDR3 coding sequence is TGTGCCAGCAGTGAATTCGGAGGGGTAGAGAATCAGCCCCAGCATTTT. The encoded protein is CASSEFGGVENQPQHF. The full variable domain, its missing parts supplied by reference TRBV2 and TRBJ1-5, is EPEVTQTPSHQVTQMGQEVILRCVPISNHLYFYWYRQILGQKVEFLVSFYNNEISEKSEIFDDQFSVERPDGSNFTLKIRSTKLEDSAMYFCASSEFGGVENQPQHFGDGTRLSIL.

This chain links TRBV9 with TRBJ2-7; D tentatively fits TRBD1 or TRBD2 (5 bases each). This CDR3 has 15 amino acids. CDR1 is SGDLS, CDR2 YYNGEE, per germline. V was cut by 4 bases and J by 2 bases, with 16 bases left in between. This CDR3 is CASSPSSGLAYEQYF. CDR3 nucleotides: TGTGCCAGCAGCCCCTCGTCGGGGCTAGCCTACGAGCAGTACTTC.

V gene TRBV4-3 combines with J gene TRBJ2-7; D possibly uses TRBD1 or TRBD2 (5 bases each). Deletions cut 0 bases from V and 7 bases from J, with 16 bases between. Germline V gene lookup returns CDR1 LGHNA and CDR2 YSLEER. The CDR3 has 15 residues. The CDR3 reads CASSQDWGSSGEQYF. The CDR3 DNA reads as TGCGCCAGCAGCCAAGATTGGGGGAGTTCGGGGGAGCAGTACTTC.

This chain links TRBV6-5 with TRBJ2-1, with TRBD2 matching 10 bases. This CDR3 region has 18 residues. With V trimmed by 2 bases and J by 6 bases, 13 bases remained unmatched. Per germline, CDR1 MNHEY and CDR2 SVGAGI. The chain's CDR3 is CASSYEVPGAGGRNEQFF. The CDR3 nucleotides read TGTGCCAGCAGTTACGAGGTTCCGGGAGCGGGGGGGCGCAATGAGCAGTTCTTC.

The CDR3 DNA sequence: TGTGCCAGCAGCTTACGGGGGAGTCTCACTGAAGCTTTCTTT. It is translated as CASSLRGSLTEAFF. The rearrangement links TRBV5-5 to TRBJ1-1, with a possible D match to TRBD1 (5 bases). The ends were cut back, 2 bases at V and 4 bases at J, with 12 bases in the middle. The CDR3 totals 14 residues. Looked up from germline, CDR1 is SGHKS and CDR2 is YYEKEE (reference sequence).

This clonotype was observed a few times. The chain uses TRBV10-3 and TRBJ2-1; 8 bases are a match to TRBD1. This CDR3 contains 16 residues. Per the germline V gene, CDR1 is ENHRY and CDR2 is SYGVKD. The V gene end was trimmed by 5 bases and the J gene end by 1 base; junction bases not matched to a gene: 7. The CDR3 is CAISNGQGSSYNEQFF. DNA of the CDR3: TGTGCCATCAGTAATGGACAGGGCAGTTCCTACAATGAGCAGTTCTTC.

The genes are TRBV29-1 and TRBJ2-1; D uncertain. The length of the CDR3 is 13 residues. Germline loops: CDR1 SQVTM, CDR2 ANQGSEA. V was clipped by 6 bases and J by 8 bases, with 17 bases between them. The DNA for the CDR3 is TGCAGCGTCGAATCCGACACTTCGGATGAGCAGTTCTTC. This sequence encodes CSVESDTSDEQFF.

The CDR3: CASSHLGDRAYEQYF. CDR3 nucleotides: TGTGCCAGCAGCCATCTGGGGGACAGAGCCTACGAGCAGTACTTC. The V call is TRBV4-2, the J call TRBJ2-7, with 7 positions matching TRBD1. The length of the CDR3 is 15 residues. V lost 3 bases to trimming and J lost 2 bases; unmatched junction nucleotides: 7. Per germline, CDR1 LGHNA and CDR2 YNFKEQ.

The genes are TRBV7-2 and TRBJ2-5; 10 nucleotides align to TRBD1. Germline V gene data show CDR1 as SGHTA and CDR2 as FQGNSA. This CDR3 is built from 15 residues. The V segment lost 4 bases and the J segment 7 bases; nucleotides outside the gene matches: 9. The CDR3 here is CASSYPGQGTRTQYF. The DNA of the CDR3 is TGTGCCAGCAGCTATCCGGGACAGGGGACTAGGACCCAGTACTTC.

The CDR3 region has the DNA TGTGCCAGCAAAGAGGGGGCCGGTAGTGGCTACACCTTC. Amino acid sequence: CASKEGAGSGYTF. The chain combines TRBV6-1 with TRBJ1-2, with 7 bases identical to TRBD1. This CDR3 has 13 residues. In germline, CDR1 is MNHNS, CDR2 SASEGT. The V and J ends lost 7 bases and 7 bases, in that order; junction bases with no gene match: 9.

This clonotype was observed a few times. The chain uses TRBV11-2 and TRBJ1-5, with 10 bases lining up with TRBD1. The V gene end was trimmed by 4 bases and the J gene end by 1 base; junction bases not matched to a gene: 10. The CDR3 is 18 residues long. Germline V gene data show CDR1 as SGHAT and CDR2 as FQNNGV. In DNA, the CDR3 is TGTGCCAGCAGCTCCGGACAGGGGGGTCCTATAAGCAATCAGCCCCAGCATTTT. Amino acid sequence: CASSSGQGGPISNQPQHF. The full variable domain, completed using reference TRBV11-2 and TRBJ1-5, is EAGVAQSPRYKIIEKRQSVAFWCNPISGHATLYWYQQILGQGPKLLIQFQNNGVVDDSQLPKDRFSAERLKGVDSTLKIQPAKLEDSAVYLCASSSGQGGPISNQPQHFGDGTRLSIL.

This clonotype was detected only a few times. The rearrangement links TRBV10-3 to TRBJ1-1, with 7 bases lining up with TRBD1. Looked up from germline, CDR1 is ENHRY and CDR2 is SYGVKD. J lost 4 bases, V lost 8 bases, and 10 bases had no gene match. This CDR3 contains 14 residues. The CDR3: CAIQGNRGGTEAFF. CDR3 nucleotide sequence: TGTGCCATCCAGGGGAACAGGGGAGGCACTGAAGCTTTCTTT.

The rearrangement links TRBV4-2 to TRBJ2-1; 8 bases agree with TRBD2. CDR3 size: 16 residues. V shed 3 bases and J 7 bases; nucleotides not matched to a gene: 11. Germline loops: CDR1 LGHNA, CDR2 YNFKEQ. CDR3 loop: CASSQELAGQENEQFF. The CDR3 DNA is TGTGCCAGCAGCCAGGAGTTAGCGGGGCAGGAAAATGAGCAGTTCTTC.

This clonotype was observed at least ten times. CDR3 residues: CASTFQLRTSNTEAFF. CDR3 nucleotide sequence: TGTGCCAGCACCTTCCAACTAAGGACATCGAACACTGAAGCTTTCTTT. The V call is TRBV5-5, the J call TRBJ1-1, with D perhaps matching TRBD1 (5 bases). CDR1 SGHKS and CDR2 YYEKEE come from the germline V gene (reference sequence). The CDR3 is 16 residues long. Trimming pared 6 bases from V and 1 base from J, leaving 19 bases between.

There are many counts of this clonotype. The CDR3 region has the DNA TGCGCCAGCAGCTTGGGACTAGCGAATGAGCAGTTCTTC. Translation: CASSLGLANEQFF. The chain employs TRBV5-1 and TRBJ2-1; 8 nucleotides match TRBD2. The CDR3 is 13 amino acids. From germline, CDR1 is SGHRS and CDR2 YFSETQ. The V segment lost 0 bases and the J segment 7 bases; nucleotides outside the gene matches: 0.

The rearrangement uses TRBV5-1 and TRBJ2-3; 9 nucleotides line up with TRBD1. Per germline, CDR1 SGHRS and CDR2 YFSETQ. This CDR3 is built from 15 residues. Trimming at V came to 0 bases and at J to 4 bases, leaving 3 bases not matched to a gene. DNA for the CDR3: TGCGCCAGCAGCTTGGCGACAGGGGGTGCAGATACGCAGTATTTT. As protein: CASSLATGGADTQYF.

This clonotype has just a few counts. The chain carries TRBV7-2 and TRBJ2-1, with TRBD2 matching 7 bases. V shed 3 bases and J 8 bases; nucleotides not matched to a gene: 4. The length of the CDR3 is 13 residues. Germline V gene data show CDR1 as SGHTA and CDR2 as FQGNSA. This CDR3 reads CASSFQGRDEQFF. The CDR3 coding sequence is TGTGCCAGCAGCTTTCAAGGGAGGGATGAGCAGTTCTTC.

This clonotype has a count of ten or more. V gene TRBV5-6 combines with J gene TRBJ1-1, with D possibly TRBD1 on 5 matching bases. Trimming left V 4 bases short and J 0 bases short, with 16 bases between. The germline V gene encodes CDR1 SGHDT and CDR2 YYEEEE. This CDR3 contains 16 residues. CDR3 DNA sequence: TGTGCCAGCAGCCCGGGACCGAAAGACTTGAACACTGAAGCTTTCTTT. Its translation: CASSPGPKDLNTEAFF.

This clonotype was seen more than once but under ten times. V is TRBV10-3 and J is TRBJ2-3; 14 bases align to TRBD2. CDR1 is ENHRY and CDR2 is SYGVKD in the germline V gene. V was pared by 5 bases and J by 5 bases, with 3 bases of the junction left unmatched. CDR3 length equals 15 residues. The CDR3 protein is CAISSGLAGGDTQYF. As DNA, the CDR3 is TGTGCCATCAGTTCAGGACTAGCGGGGGGAGATACGCAGTATTTT.

This clonotype was found many times. The chain employs TRBV9 and TRBJ2-3; no clear D gene. V shed 0 bases and J shed 3 bases, with 5 bases lying between them. The V gene's germline CDR1 is SGDLS and CDR2 YYNGEE. This CDR3 region has 13 residues. CDR3 residues: CASSVATTDTQYF. In DNA, the CDR3 is TGTGCCAGCAGCGTAGCTACGACAGATACGCAGTATTTT.

This clonotype has a handful of counts. V is TRBV2 and J is TRBJ2-3; 12 nucleotides agree with TRBD1. Germline V gene lookup returns CDR1 SNHLY and CDR2 FYNNEI. The length of the CDR3 is 15 residues. Unmatched junction bases numbered 9, after V lost 5 bases and J lost 9 bases. CDR3 nucleotide sequence: TGTGCCAGCAGTCGGGACAGGGGGCTTCTCGAGACGCAGTATTTT. This gives the protein CASSRDRGLLETQYF.